This entry features one T cell receptor beta chain sequence. What it binds is unknown. Method: immunoSEQ multiplex PCR; TCRdb's copy keeps in-frame clones and lacks some. The sample lists 75,000 to 95,000 clones; over 85% were seen once. CD4+CD25+CD127- Tregs, CD4+CD25- non-Tregs, CD4 and CD8 cells were sorted. The record originates from a study of Tregs in tolerant kidney transplant recipients. Germline CDR1 SGHTA, CDR2 FQGTGA. The CDR3 spans 14 residues. V lost 2 bases to trimming and J lost 2 bases, with 10 bases between them. Study conclusions and caveats: Activated donor B cell expansion appeared to reveal the most relevant donor-specific TCRbeta repertoire.

The sequenced sample was CD8+ T cells from blood. This receptor was identified in a human donor in good health. The chain carries TRBV7-3 and TRBJ2-7, with unresolved D. CDR3 sequence: CASSLGGDTYEQYF. The CDR3 bases are TGTGCCAGCAGCTTAGGCGGAGACACCTACGAGCAGTACTTC. Filled out from reference TRBV7-3 and TRBJ2-7, the complete variable domain reads GAGVSQTPSNKVTEKGKYVELRCDPISGHTALYWYRQSLGQGPEFLIYFQGTGAADDSGLPNDRFFAVRPEGSVSTLKIQRTERGDSAVYLCASSLGGDTYEQYFGPGTRLTVT.